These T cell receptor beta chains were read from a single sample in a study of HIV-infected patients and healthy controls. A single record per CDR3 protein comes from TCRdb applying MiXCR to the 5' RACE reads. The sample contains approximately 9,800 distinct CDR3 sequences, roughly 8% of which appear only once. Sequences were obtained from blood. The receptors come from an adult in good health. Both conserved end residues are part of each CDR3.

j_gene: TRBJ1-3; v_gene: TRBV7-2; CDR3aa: CASSAGRRGSGNTIYF
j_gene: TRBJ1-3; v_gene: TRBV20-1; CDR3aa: CSARDKTLSGNTIYF
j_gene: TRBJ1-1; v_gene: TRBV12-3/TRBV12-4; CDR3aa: CASGGQPIFTEAFF
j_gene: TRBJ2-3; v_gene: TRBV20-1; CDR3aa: CSARDGDGFTDTQYF
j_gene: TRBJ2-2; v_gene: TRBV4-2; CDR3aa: CASSQDRGQGYTGELFF
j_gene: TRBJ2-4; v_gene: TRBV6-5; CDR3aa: CASSYGPQAKNIQYF
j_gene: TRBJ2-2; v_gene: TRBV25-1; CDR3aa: CASSDVRSNTGELFF
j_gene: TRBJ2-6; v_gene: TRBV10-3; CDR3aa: CAISAPRQGLSPSGANVLTF
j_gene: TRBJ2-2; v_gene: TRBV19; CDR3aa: CASSIQGRSTGELFF
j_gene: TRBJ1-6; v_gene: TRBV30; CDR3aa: CAWSVWGSPLHF
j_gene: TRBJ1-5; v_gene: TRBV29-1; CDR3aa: CSVERPGQPQHF
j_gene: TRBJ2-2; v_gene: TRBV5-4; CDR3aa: CASSLLVTRGDAGELFF
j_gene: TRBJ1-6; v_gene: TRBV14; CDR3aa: CASSQGRINSPLHF
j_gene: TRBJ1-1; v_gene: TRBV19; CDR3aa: CASSLSTQGPAEAFF
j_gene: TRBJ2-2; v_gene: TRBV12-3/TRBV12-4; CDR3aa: CASSYGLAGGPVTGELFF
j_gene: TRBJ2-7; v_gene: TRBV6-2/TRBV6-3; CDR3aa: CASSSAGTGSYEQYF
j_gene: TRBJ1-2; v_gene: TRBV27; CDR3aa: CASRGTGTYGYTF
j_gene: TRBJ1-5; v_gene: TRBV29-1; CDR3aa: CSVGTERNQPQHF
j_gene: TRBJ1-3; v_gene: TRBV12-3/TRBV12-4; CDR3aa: CASSYPEIRNTIYF
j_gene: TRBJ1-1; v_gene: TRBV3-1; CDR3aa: CASKGQGMNTEAFF
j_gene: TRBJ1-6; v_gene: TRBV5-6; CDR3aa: CASGYRATNSYNSPLHF
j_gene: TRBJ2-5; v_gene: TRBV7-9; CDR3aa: CATHTRERGPQETQYF
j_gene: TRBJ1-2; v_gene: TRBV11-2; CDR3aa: CASSLEPRGDGYTF
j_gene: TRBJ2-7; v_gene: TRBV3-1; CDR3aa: CASSQGSVGFSYEQYF
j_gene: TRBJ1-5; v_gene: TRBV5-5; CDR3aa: CASSLSNSNQPQHF